Given below is one TCR beta chain in context. The specificity of this receptor is unknown. Per-base qualities were not stored, and no clone one base away is much larger. These data belong to a study of cytomegalovirus exposure and HLA in healthy donors (dated by TCRdb to the late 2010s). Background for the entire study: An earlier analysis of roughly 570 of the donors reported 276 Gb of sequence data and around 120 million unique TCR beta sequences obtained from about 179 million T cells. The genetic ancestry cluster associated with self-reported Caucasian donors included approximately 85% of the approximately 410 genotyped donors. Approximately 330 gigabases of sequencing data and tens of millions of unique TCR sequences made up an early release that covered some 640 HLA-typed donors. Class I and class II HLA loci were covered by the typing at four-digit resolution. A later genetic analysis took genome-wide SNP genotypes for about 65% of the roughly 670 donors and used that subset as a discovery cohort. Among 398 genotyped donors of the cohort, an average of approximately 240,000 unique TCR beta nucleotide sequences were sequenced per donor, 15% to 20% of them non-productive. Every repertoire in the discovery cohort had been generated on one and the same sequencing platform. Rather than using new phenotypic data, the later analysis identified candidate immune exposures from TCR beta sequences and from how often those sequences occurred across donors. To decide whether each TCR beta V gene segment behaved as functional or pseudogenic, an earlier analysis of some 600 of the donors relied on high-throughput TCR beta sequencing. Four or five DR-DQ haplotypes were handled as single units for association and clustering because linkage in the cohort was strong. Typing coverage differed by locus: A, B, C, DRB1 and DQB1 were typed in roughly 620-630 donors, DQA1 in 522, DPA1 in approximately 600, and DPB1 in approximately 450. The study aimed to test whether cataloging public T cell receptors could reveal signatures of past pathogen exposure. Using immunosequencing, the study profiled T cell repertoires from some 670 subjects and related those repertoires to cytomegalovirus serostatus. In a later analysis, previously published TCR beta repertoires from 666 donors were re-analyzed and high-resolution HLA genotyping was added so that TCR occurrence patterns could be studied. Donor age, sex, ethnicity and CMV serostatus were compiled alongside the repertoire data. High-throughput TCR immunosequencing, statistical association of individual TCRs with disease status, and machine learning were combined to predict cytomegalovirus infection status. Besides the first cohort of 500 to 700 subjects, a separate validation cohort made up of 120 different subjects was used. The paper as a whole reports these results and caveats: In a later analysis, TCR association rates were found to vary across HLA loci, with the most associated TCRs seen for DRB1 alleles and the fewest for HLA-C alleles. The sequencing pipeline was judged likely to have produced a cluster of highly shared sequence variants as a technical artifact. Compared with the roughly 670-donor mean, donors in an Asian-associated ancestry cluster had fewer N-insertions in productive TCRs, according to a later genetic analysis. Roughly uniform sequencing depth across donors was assumed in presence/absence analyses, although this assumption may not hold. In a later analysis, most CMV-associated TCR beta chains were found to appear HLA-restricted, with HLA associations seemingly driven largely by CMV exposure. In a later analysis, HLA-associated TCR beta chains were found to be more clonally expanded and to have lower generation probabilities than equally common non-associated chains. Assigning TCR associations to individual alleles was difficult when HLA alleles, especially DR and DQ, strongly co-occurred. The authors suggested that the approach could potentially be generalized to other disease states and immunological phenotypes. A further reported finding was that TCR beta sequences accurately predicted the HLA-A and HLA-B alleles for most subjects in the first cohort. Because HLA typing was missing for some donors at each locus, association tests included only the typed subset. Cytomegalovirus status was reported to be diagnosed by the classifier with high specificity and sensitivity in both the original and validation cohorts. In an earlier analysis of approximately 590 of the donors, most TCR beta V segments were observed in productive rearrangements about 87% or about 30% of the time, broadly matching IMGT annotations. The only immune exposure information available for the cohort was CMV serostatus. Some IMGT-functional V segments, including TRBV6-2 and TRBV6-3, could not be told apart with the 87-base-pair reads, so those segments were excluded. Only TCR beta chains were sequenced in this cohort, and the absence of alpha or paired-chain data limited detectable features. In a later analysis, 16,951 TCR beta sequences were associated with specific HLA alleles at a false discovery rate of 0.05. Because counts were too low, about 18 rarely observed V segments, including chromosome 9 orphons, were excluded from the earlier analysis of around 590 of the donors. In the study, 150 to 200 TCR beta chains were listed as associated with cytomegalovirus. While some public TCRs were present in many individuals, most TCR sequences turned up only very rarely across donors. V-gene and J-gene trimming of TCR beta chains was associated with a missense DCLRE1C variant in a later genetic analysis, and the association was replicated in an independent cohort. In vitro tests confirmed that a few of the cytomegalovirus-associated TCR beta chains recognize cytomegalovirus antigens. A later analysis reported that several top co-occurrence clusters appeared linked to parvovirus B19, influenza, CMV and Epstein-Barr virus. Linkage disequilibrium might explain the correlated functional status among segregating V segments, but an unknown experimental factor could not be excluded.

Libraries came from the immunoSEQ multiplex PCR assay. A mixture of 60 forward primers for TCR Vbeta segments and 13 reverse primers for TCR Jbeta segments was used in the multiplex PCR. A multiplex PCR assay on genomic DNA amplified the CDR3 region of rearranged TCR beta genes. On the Illumina HiSeq System, the amplified TCR beta libraries were sequenced as 87-base-pair reads. The study's processing was this. A later analysis counted tens of millions of unique TCR beta chains across the 700 or so repertoires, and roughly 11 million of these chains were shared by at least two donors. Raw reads were error-corrected and collapsed into unique sequences with a nearest-neighbor algorithm that merged closely related sequences to remove PCR and sequencing errors. CDR3 sequences were aligned to IMGT reference sequences to assign V, D and J gene segments. For a sequence to be retained, a match of at least six nucleotides to both a V gene segment and a J gene segment was required. Rearrangements were classified as productive when the CDR3 lacked stop codons and remained in frame with V and J, and all other rearrangements were classified as non-productive. Following IMGT convention, CDR3 was defined as the stretch from the second conserved V-encoded cysteine to the conserved J-encoded phenylalanine. Sequences without an unambiguous match to a single V gene segment were excluded from the earlier analysis of 587 of the donors. In an earlier analysis of more than 500 of the donors, a V segment was called functional when productive rearrangements were above 56.7%, and segregating when the standard deviation between donors exceeded 5%. A statistical classification framework was developed to diagnose cytomegalovirus status using the catalog of TCR beta chain sequences. A later analysis assigned V and J genes by comparing TCR nucleotide sequences with IMGT/GENE-DB human TR gene sequences. The TCRdist pipeline was used in a later analysis to assign CDR3 sequences and most-parsimonious VDJ recombination scenarios. In a later analysis, each TCR beta chain was defined by its CDR3 amino acid sequence together with its V-gene family, and reads lacking a unique V-gene family were excluded. To address suspected cross-contamination and a sequencing artifact, a later analysis removed around 600 highly shared, low-generation-probability nucleotide sequences. In a later analysis, a clonal expansion index for each public chain was calculated from normalized within-repertoire ranks of inferred template counts. In a later analysis, generation probabilities were computed with a VDJ recombination model fitted to out-of-frame rearrangements, and the resulting probabilities were checked against IGoR. Hypergeometric tests were used in a later analysis to score TCR-TCR, TCR-HLA and TCR-CMV co-occurrence, with a repertoire-size bias correction applied to the TCR pairs. False discovery rates were estimated in a later analysis by permuting HLA or CMV assignments 20 times. A later analysis grouped co-occurring TCRs with DBSCAN, adding TCRdist sequence similarity when clustering within HLA-allele-positive subsets. Repertoires with fewer than 30,000 or more than 120,000 public chains were left out of co-occurrence clustering, as were a handful of repertoires with anomalous nucleotide sharing. TCRdb limited this immuneACCESS table to in-frame rearrangements with V and J called. A share of clones is missing; checked studies link under half to unresolved V genes, and the rest is unexplained. The DNA gave D and trimming, while V, J and clone size come from that table. The sample contains under 150,000 clones, roughly 9% of them found a single time. Jointly, the top ten make up 6% to 7.5% of the sample.

The CDR3 sequence holds 14 residues, the cysteine and phenylalanine included. Left in the record is the CDR3 DNA by itself, 42 bases read in frame from the first base. Ends trimmed: V by 8 bases, J by 8 bases; bases unmatched to a gene: 9. Sequences SNHLY (CDR1) and FYNNEI (CDR2) are obtained from the germline V gene. The cohort consisted of 600 to 700 healthy bone marrow donors. At the time of sampling, all cohort members were nominally healthy, though unrecorded immune exposures were likely present. The donor tested CMV seropositive and was one of the 289 seropositive cohort members. Each donor provided a peripheral blood sample, and peripheral blood mononuclear cells were used for TCR beta sequencing. Genomic DNA was extracted from the blood cell samples with the Qiagen DNeasy Blood Extraction Kit.

This TCR was sampled from a woman aged 40 to 50 in good health and CMV-seropositive. Sequencing used PBMCs. The chain is made from TRBV2 and TRBJ1-4, and TRBD1 aligns with 9 junction nucleotides. The CDR3 is CASGRDRVGEKLFF. In nucleotides, the sequence is TGTGCCAGCGGTCGGGACAGGGTGGGAGAAAAACTGTTTTTT.